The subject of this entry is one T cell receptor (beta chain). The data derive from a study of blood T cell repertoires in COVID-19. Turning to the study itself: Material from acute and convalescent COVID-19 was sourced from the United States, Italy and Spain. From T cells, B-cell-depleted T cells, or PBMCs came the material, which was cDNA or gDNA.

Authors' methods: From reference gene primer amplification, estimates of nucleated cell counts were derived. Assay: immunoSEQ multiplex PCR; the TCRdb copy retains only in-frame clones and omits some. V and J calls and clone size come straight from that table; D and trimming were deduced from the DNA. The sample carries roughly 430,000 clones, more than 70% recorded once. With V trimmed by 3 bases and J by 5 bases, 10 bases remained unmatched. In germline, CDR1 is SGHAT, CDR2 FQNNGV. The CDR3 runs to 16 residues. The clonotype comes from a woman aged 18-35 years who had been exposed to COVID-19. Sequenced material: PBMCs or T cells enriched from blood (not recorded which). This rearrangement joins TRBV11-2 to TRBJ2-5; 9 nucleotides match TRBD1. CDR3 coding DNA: TGTGCCAGCAGCTTGGTAAACAGGGGGCAGGCCGAGACCCAGTACTTC. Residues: CASSLVNRGQAETQYF.